One and the same sample provided the 28 T cell receptor beta chains below, sequenced in a study of blood T cell repertoires in COVID-19. Produced via immunoSEQ multiplex PCR; TCRdb's table is partial and in-frame only. Among around 280,000 clones listed, approximately 88% were seen once. What was sequenced was PBMCs or T cells enriched from blood (not recorded which). All receptors derive from a woman aged 40 to 49 who had recovered from COVID-19.

The chain joins TRBV18 to TRBJ1-2, with 7 positions matching TRBD1. With 4 bases clipped from V and 8 bases from J, the junction kept 10 bases outside the gene matches. Germline CDR1 reads KGHSH; CDR2 reads LQKENI. The CDR3 is made up of 14 amino acids. The CDR3 reads CASSRQGQLTGYTF. The CDR3 DNA reads TGTGCCAGCTCACGGCAGGGACAGCTGACGGGCTACACCTTC.

In nucleotides, the CDR3 is TGTGCCAGCAGCCAAGGTATCGCGGTGGGTGGCTACACCTTC. Translating it yields CASSQGIAVGGYTF. The chain uses TRBV3-1 (or the pseudogene TRBV3-2) and TRBJ1-2; D remains unclear. The V end lost 1 base, the J end lost 7 bases, and 13 bases lay between the germline ends. Germline values: CDR1 LGHDT, CDR2 YNNKEL (reference sequence). The CDR3 totals 14 residues.

This chain links TRBV30 with TRBJ1-1; D gene uncertain. This CDR3 comprises 13 residues. The germline CDR1 and CDR2 sequences are GTSNPN and SVGIG (reference sequence). The ends were cut back, 4 bases at V and 0 bases at J, with 9 bases in the middle. The CDR3 DNA follows: TGTGCCTGGAAAACATCCATGAACACTGAAGCTTTCTTT. It codes for CAWKTSMNTEAFF.

The table lists this clone with a count of one. The chain couples TRBV6-5 to TRBJ1-1; D gene ambiguous. CDR1 is MNHEY and CDR2 is SVGAGI in the germline V gene. The CDR3 consists of 13 residues. Trimming shortened V by 5 bases and J by 5 bases, and 12 bases separated the two germline ends. CDR3 protein: CASSTKRGTEAFF. The CDR3 region has the DNA TGTGCCAGCAGTACAAAACGAGGGACTGAAGCTTTCTTT.

V and J are TRBV27 and TRBJ1-5; D may be TRBD1 (5 bases). Per the germline V gene, CDR1 is MNHEY and CDR2 is SMNVEV (reference sequence). V lost 11 bases and J 5 bases, leaving 19 bases between the germline ends. This CDR3 contains 14 residues. The CDR3 is CAGLGLGADQPQHF. CDR3 coding DNA: TGTGCCGGCCTGGGGCTAGGGGCGGATCAGCCCCAGCATTTT.

The chain has TRBV7-8 and TRBJ2-7, with 10 bases lining up with TRBD2. The V gene end was trimmed by 0 bases and the J gene end by 2 bases; junction bases not matched to a gene: 1. Germline V gives CDR1 SGHVS, CDR2 FQNEAQ. The CDR3 is made up of 15 amino acids. CDR3 amino acids: CASSLAGLAAYEQYF. CDR3 nucleotides: TGTGCCAGCAGCTTAGCCGGACTAGCGGCCTACGAGCAGTACTTC.

The genes are TRBV12-5 and TRBJ2-1, with 12 bases fitting TRBD2. Looked up from germline, CDR1 is LGHNT and CDR2 is FRNRAP. V trimming: 6 bases; J trimming: 4 bases; junction bases outside the gene matches: 4. The CDR3 consists of 15 residues. The CDR3 sequence is CASGTGTSGYNEQFF. In DNA, the CDR3 is TGTGCTAGTGGCACCGGGACTAGCGGGTACAATGAGCAGTTCTTC.

The chain couples TRBV7-9 to TRBJ1-4; no clear D. The germline gives CDR1 SEHNR, CDR2 FQNEAQ (reference sequence). This CDR3 comprises 13 residues. Trimming left V 6 bases short and J 0 bases short, with 5 bases between. The CDR3 sequence: CASRATTNEKLFF. CDR3 coding DNA: TGTGCCAGCAGGGCAACAACTAATGAAAAACTGTTTTTT. The variable domain in full, completed from reference TRBV7-9 and TRBJ1-4, reads DTGVSQNPRHKITKRGQNVTFRCDPISEHNRLYWYRQTLGQGPEFLTYFQNEAQLEKSRLLSDRFSAERPKGSFSTLEIQRTEQGDSAMYLCASRATTNEKLFFGSGTQLSVL.

This chain joins TRBV7-9 and TRBJ1-4, with a tentative D call TRBD1 (6 bases). Germline CDR1 reads SEHNR; CDR2 reads FQNEAQ (reference sequence). The V gene lost 5 bases and the J gene lost 0 bases, with 13 bases spanning the gap. There are 16 residues in the CDR3. DNA for the CDR3: TGTGCCAGCAGCCCTCGAGGGGGGGCAACTAATGAAAAACTGTTTTTT. The encoded protein is CASSPRGGATNEKLFF.

V and J are TRBV9 and TRBJ2-5; 7 nucleotides line up with TRBD2. J gave up 3 bases and V 0 bases, and 5 bases lay outside the gene matches. CDR3 length equals 15 residues. Germline V gives CDR1 SGDLS, CDR2 YYNGEE. The chain's CDR3 is CASSVAGGLEETQYF. CDR3 sequence (DNA): TGTGCCAGCAGCGTAGCGGGGGGATTGGAAGAGACCCAGTACTTC.

V usage is TRBV4-3 and J usage is TRBJ1-6; D gene ambiguous. The germline V gene encodes CDR1 LGHNA and CDR2 YSLEER. V dropped 3 bases and J dropped 6 bases, with 18 bases sitting between them. The length of the CDR3 is 17 residues. The CDR3 is CASSHRDFRKTNSPLHF. For the CDR3, the DNA is TGCGCCAGCAGCCACCGAGATTTCAGGAAAACTAATTCACCCCTCCACTTT.

The chain recombines TRBV7-2 with TRBJ2-3; D may be TRBD2 (6 bases). Germline CDR1 and CDR2: SGHTA and FQGNSA. The CDR3 length is 19 residues. With 5 bases removed from V and 6 bases from J, the gap between germline ends came to 30 bases. The CDR3 coding sequence is TGTGCCAGCAGCCGCTCATTCGTACCGGGCGGGGACGCACGCGATACGCAGTATTTT. It yields the protein CASSRSFVPGGDARDTQYF.

J is TRBJ1-5 and V is TRBV27; possibly TRBD1 for D (6 bases). V was cut by 8 bases and J by 3 bases, with 14 bases left in between. In germline, CDR1 is MNHEY, CDR2 SMNVEV (reference sequence). The CDR3 has 14 amino acids. CDR3 DNA sequence: TGTGCCAGCGAATTACAGGGCATCAATCAGCCCCAGCATTTT. As protein: CASELQGINQPQHF.

This clone occurred once. The genes are TRBV7-3 and TRBJ1-6; 7 bases are a match to TRBD1. V lost 3 bases and J lost 11; bases outside the gene matches: 4. Germline values: CDR1 SGHTA, CDR2 FQGTGA. This CDR3 region has 13 residues. The DNA for the CDR3 is TGTGCCAGCAGCTTGACAGGGTTGACACCCCTCCACTTT. Translation: CASSLTGLTPLHF.

The J gene is TRBJ2-2, the V gene TRBV11-2; 7 nucleotides agree with TRBD1. V shed 5 bases and J 1 base; nucleotides not matched to a gene: 7. The CDR3 runs 16 residues. Germline CDR1 and CDR2: SGHAT and FQNNGV. CDR3 coding DNA: TGTGCCAGCAGCGCGTTGACAGGGCTGAACACCGGGGAGCTGTTTTTT. Protein sequence: CASSALTGLNTGELFF. Full variable domain (remainder filled in from reference TRBV11-2 and TRBJ2-2): EAGVAQSPRYKIIEKRQSVAFWCNPISGHATLYWYQQILGQGPKLLIQFQNNGVVDDSQLPKDRFSAERLKGVDSTLKIQPAKLEDSAVYLCASSALTGLNTGELFFGEGSRLTVL.

This chain uses TRBV28 with TRBJ2-4; maybe TRBD1 (6 bases). This CDR3 has 16 amino acids. V was clipped by 3 bases and J by 0 bases, with 12 bases between them. Germline V gene sequence: CDR1 MDHEN, CDR2 SYDVKM. The CDR3 protein is CASSFEDSVAKNIQYF. The DNA for the CDR3 is TGTGCCAGCAGTTTCGAGGACAGTGTAGCCAAAAACATTCAGTACTTC.

Regarding this clone: Different DNA sequences within this sample yield the same CDR3. The J gene is TRBJ1-5, the V gene TRBV6-5; 11 nucleotides align to TRBD1. The V gene end was trimmed by 6 bases and the J gene end by 6 bases; junction bases not matched to a gene: 4. This CDR3 contains 14 residues. The germline V gene encodes CDR1 MNHEY and CDR2 SVGAGI. The CDR3 nucleotides read TGTGCCAGCAGGGGACAGGGGGGAGGTCAGCCCCAGCATTTT. Translating it yields CASRGQGGGQPQHF.

J is TRBJ2-7 and V is TRBV2; a possible D gene is TRBD1 (5 bases). CDR1 and CDR2 (germline): SNHLY, FYNNEI. The CDR3 is 13 residues long. V was trimmed by 3 bases and J by 6 bases, leaving 12 bases between them. CDR3 nucleotide sequence: TGTGCCAGCAGTGACAGGGTGGTAGGCGAGCAGTACTTC. Translating it yields CASSDRVVGEQYF.

This rearrangement joins TRBV6-2 or TRBV6-3 to TRBJ1-2; 8 nucleotides line up with TRBD1. Germline trimming cut 5 bases from V and 0 bases from J; bases unmatched to any gene: 5. The CDR3 contains 15 residues. In germline, CDR1 is MNHEY, CDR2 SVGEGT. In nucleotides, the CDR3 is TGTGCCAGCAGTAGCGCGGACAGGGCTAACTATGGCTACACCTTC. It specifies CASSSADRANYGYTF.

The chain is built from TRBV30 and TRBJ2-1; D is possibly TRBD2 (6 bases). V was clipped by 2 bases and J by 7 bases, with 18 bases between them. Germline CDR1 is GTSNPN and CDR2 is SVGIG (reference sequence). The CDR3 totals 15 residues. CDR3 amino acids: CAWSPIKNAGNEQFF. CDR3 nucleotides: TGTGCCTGGAGTCCCATAAAAAATGCGGGGAATGAGCAGTTCTTC.

The J gene is TRBJ1-2, the V gene TRBV3-1 (or the pseudogene TRBV3-2); no clear D gene. The V end lost 1 base, the J end lost 0 bases, and 6 bases lay between the germline ends. Germline V gene sequence: CDR1 LGHDT, CDR2 YNNKEL (reference sequence). The CDR3 is 14 residues long. The CDR3, as DNA: TGTGCCAGCAGCCAAGGTGCAGCTAACTATGGCTACACCTTC. Protein: CASSQGAANYGYTF.

V is TRBV20-1 and J is TRBJ2-5; 11 positions match TRBD2. Germline lookup yields CDR1 DFQATT and CDR2 SNEGSKA (reference sequence). V shed 3 bases, J shed 4 bases, and the junction held 1 base outside the gene matches. This CDR3 spans 13 amino acids. CDR3 amino acids: CSASGLAGETQYF. In DNA, the CDR3 is TGCAGTGCTAGTGGACTAGCGGGAGAGACCCAGTACTTC.

This clone has more than one count but fewer than ten. The V call is TRBV6-6, the J call TRBJ2-1; TRBD2 matches at 12 bases. The junction had 7 bases not matched to a gene; V was cut back by 5 bases and J by 2 bases. The CDR3 sequence is 17 residues long. Germline V gene sequence: CDR1 MNHNY, CDR2 SVGAGI (reference sequence). The CDR3 is CASSPTSGGFAYNEQFF. DNA for the CDR3: TGTGCCAGCAGTCCTACTAGCGGGGGGTTCGCCTACAATGAGCAGTTCTTC.

V is TRBV6-6 and J is TRBJ2-1, with 8 nucleotides matching TRBD1. The CDR3 length is 18 residues. V trimming: 6 bases; J trimming: 0 bases; junction bases outside the gene matches: 13. CDR1 MNHNY and CDR2 SVGAGI come from the germline V gene (reference sequence). The CDR3: CASSRQGQGPSSYNEQFF. The CDR3, as DNA: TGTGCCAGCAGCCGACAAGGACAGGGACCGAGCTCCTACAATGAGCAGTTCTTC.

This sequence joins TRBV6-5 and TRBJ1-1; D gene ambiguous. Trimming removed 2 bases at V and 0 bases at J, with 13 bases between. CDR1 MNHEY and CDR2 SVGAGI come from the germline V gene. The CDR3 sequence is 16 residues long. CDR3 residues: CASSYEPRIMNTEAFF. The CDR3 DNA sequence: TGTGCCAGCAGTTACGAGCCCCGAATCATGAACACTGAAGCTTTCTTT.

The chain recombines TRBV27 with TRBJ1-1; 8 bases are shared with TRBD1. Unmatched junction bases numbered 18, after V lost 6 bases and J lost 0 bases. Germline lookup yields CDR1 MNHEY and CDR2 SMNVEV (reference sequence). CDR3 length: 19 residues. CDR3 in amino acids: CASRPFGTGLMGLNTEAFF. The CDR3 coding sequence is TGTGCCAGCAGACCTTTTGGGACAGGTTTGATGGGCTTGAACACTGAAGCTTTCTTT.

This chain uses TRBV15 with TRBJ2-2; 8 bases fit TRBD2. V shed 0 bases and J 4 bases; nucleotides not matched to a gene: 7. CDR3 length: 17 amino acids. Germline V CDR1 and CDR2: LNHNV, YYDKDF (reference sequence). The CDR3 DNA sequence: TGTGCCACCAGCAGAGATTCACTAGCGGTCCTCACCGGGGAGCTGTTTTTT. Translating it yields CATSRDSLAVLTGELFF.

The genes are TRBV19 and TRBJ2-3; 11 bases line up with TRBD2. The germline V gene encodes CDR1 LNHDA and CDR2 SQIVND (reference sequence). This CDR3 is 16 amino acids long. The V and J ends lost 5 bases and 0 bases, in that order; junction bases with no gene match: 4. The CDR3 here is CASSGGTSGSTDTQYF. The CDR3 nucleotides are TGTGCCAGTAGTGGGGGGACTAGCGGAAGCACAGATACGCAGTATTTT.